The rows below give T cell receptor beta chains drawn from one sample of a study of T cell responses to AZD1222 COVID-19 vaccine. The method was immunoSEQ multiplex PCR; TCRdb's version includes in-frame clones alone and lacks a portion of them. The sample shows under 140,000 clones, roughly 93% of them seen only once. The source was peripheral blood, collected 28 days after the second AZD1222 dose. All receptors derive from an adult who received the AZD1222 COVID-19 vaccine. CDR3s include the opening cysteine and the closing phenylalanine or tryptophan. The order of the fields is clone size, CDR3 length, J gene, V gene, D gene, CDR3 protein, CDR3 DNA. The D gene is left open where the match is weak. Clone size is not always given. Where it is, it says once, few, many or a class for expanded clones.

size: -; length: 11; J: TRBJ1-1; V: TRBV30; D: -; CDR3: CAWSVYTEAFF; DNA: TGTGCCTGGAGCGTATACACTGAAGCTTTCTTT
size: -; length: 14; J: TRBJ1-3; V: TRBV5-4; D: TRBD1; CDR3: CASSRDREENTIYF; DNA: TGTGCCAGCAGCAGGGACAGGGAGGAAAACACCATATATTTT
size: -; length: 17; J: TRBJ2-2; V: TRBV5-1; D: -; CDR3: CASSQEVRRTLTGELFF; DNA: TGCGCCAGCAGCCAGGAAGTTCGACGGACACTCACCGGGGAGCTGTTTTTT
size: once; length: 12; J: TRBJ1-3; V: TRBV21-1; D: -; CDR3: CASYAGQGKEYF; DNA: TGTGCCAGCTATGCCGGACAGGGAAAGGAGTATTTT
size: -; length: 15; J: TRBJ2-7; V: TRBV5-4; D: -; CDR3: CASSHRDRPSYEQYF; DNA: TGTGCCAGCAGCCACCGGGACCGTCCCTCCTACGAGCAGTACTTC
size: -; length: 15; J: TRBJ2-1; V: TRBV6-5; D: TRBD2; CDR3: CASRKTSGTYNEQFF; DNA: TGTGCCAGCCGAAAGACTAGCGGGACCTACAATGAGCAGTTCTTC
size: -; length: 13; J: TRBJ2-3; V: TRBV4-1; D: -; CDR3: CASTAGGTDTQYF; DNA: TGCGCCAGCACTGCAGGCGGCACAGATACGCAGTATTTT
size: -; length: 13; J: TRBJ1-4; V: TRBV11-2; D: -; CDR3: CACTRGANEKLFF; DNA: TGTGCCTGCACTAGGGGGGCTAATGAAAAACTGTTTTTT
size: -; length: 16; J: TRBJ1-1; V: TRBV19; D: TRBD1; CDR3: CASSIDWDREGTEAFF; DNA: TGTGCCAGTAGTATAGATTGGGACAGGGAGGGCACTGAAGCTTTCTTT
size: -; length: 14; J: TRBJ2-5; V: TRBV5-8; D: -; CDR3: CASSLGVYQETQYF; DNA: TGTGCCAGCAGCTTGGGTGTGTACCAAGAGACCCAGTACTTC
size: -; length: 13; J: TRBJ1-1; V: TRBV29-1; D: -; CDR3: CSAGQGLGAEAFF; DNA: TGCAGCGCCGGCCAGGGACTTGGGGCTGAAGCTTTCTTT
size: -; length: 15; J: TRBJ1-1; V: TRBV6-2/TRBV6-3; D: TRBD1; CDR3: CASSYPPTGGTEAFF; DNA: TGTGCCAGCAGTTACCCCCCTACAGGGGGCACTGAAGCTTTCTTT
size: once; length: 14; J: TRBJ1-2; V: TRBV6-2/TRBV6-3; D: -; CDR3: CASSYDRGNYGYTF; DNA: TGTGCCAGCAGTTACGATAGGGGTAACTATGGCTACACCTTC
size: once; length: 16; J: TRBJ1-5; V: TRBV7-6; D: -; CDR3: CASSPGGIPGGQPQHF; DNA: TGTGCCAGCAGCCCTGGGGGGATTCCTGGGGGTCAGCCCCAGCATTTT